The next 9 T cell receptor beta chains were all read from a single sample in a study of chronic HIV infection and antiretroviral therapy. TCRdb reanalysed the 5' RACE reads using MiXCR and keeps one entry per CDR3 protein. The sample lists roughly 39,000 distinct CDR3 sequences; roughly 8.2% were seen once. The specimen sequenced was peripheral blood. These receptors came from an adult who had HIV and had not received antiretroviral therapy, or was an uninfected healthy control (not recorded which).

This sequence joins TRBV27 and TRBJ2-1, with 7 bases fitting TRBD1. This CDR3 is 17 amino acids long. V was pared by 2 bases and J by 2 bases, with 9 bases of the junction left unmatched. Germline CDR1 MNHEY, CDR2 SMNVEV (reference sequence). The CDR3 region has the DNA TGTGCCAGCAGTTTAAACGTGGGACAGAGCCCCTACAATGAGCAGTTCTTC. Its translation: CASSLNVGQSPYNEQFF.

In this sample, this clonotype turned up many times. The V and J genes are TRBV7-3 and TRBJ1-5; possible D gene TRBD1, 5 bases. The length of the CDR3 is 17 residues. Germline CDR1 reads SGHTA; CDR2 reads FQGTGA. V lost 5 bases to trimming and J lost 0 bases, with 17 bases between them. The CDR3 region is CASSKGVGPYSNQPQHF. CDR3 bases: TGTGCCAGCAGCAAAGGGGTAGGACCTTATAGCAATCAGCCCCAGCATTTT.

The table lists this clonotype with a few counts. The V gene is TRBV27, the J gene TRBJ2-3; D remains ambiguous. Germline V gene lookup returns CDR1 MNHEY and CDR2 SMNVEV (reference sequence). V was shortened by 4 bases and J by 4 bases, with 9 bases between the two germline ends. The CDR3 has 13 amino acids. The CDR3 bases are TGTGCCAGCAGTTCCAACACAGCAGATACGCAGTATTTT. Protein product: CASSSNTADTQYF.

This clonotype was counted many times. The chain links TRBV4-3 to TRBJ2-7; maybe TRBD1 (5 bases). The CDR3 loop spans 15 amino acids. With 0 bases removed from V and 4 bases from J, the gap between germline ends came to 13 bases. Germline lookup yields CDR1 LGHNA and CDR2 YSLEER. The DNA for the CDR3 is TGCGCCAGCAGCCAAGATTCCCAGGCAGGGTACGAGCAGTACTTC. It translates to CASSQDSQAGYEQYF.

The genes are TRBV25-1 and TRBJ1-2; D gene uncertain. Germline V gene data show CDR1 as MGHDK and CDR2 as SYGVNS. The CDR3 consists of 12 residues. Trimming cost V 3 bases and J 0 bases, with 2 bases left between them. CDR3 DNA sequence: TGTGCCAGCAGTGATTCTAACTATGGCTACACCTTC. Its translation: CASSDSNYGYTF.

The sample holds one count of this clonotype. V and J are TRBV3-1 and TRBJ2-1; 9 bases are a match to TRBD2. CDR3 length equals 19 residues. CDR1 is LGHDT and CDR2 is YNNKEL in the germline V gene (reference sequence). The junction had 15 bases not matched to a gene; V was cut back by 4 bases and J by 2 bases. CDR3 residues: CASSPHDGASGTPYNEQFF. CDR3 bases: TGTGCCAGCAGCCCTCATGACGGGGCTAGCGGGACCCCCTACAATGAGCAGTTCTTC.

As to this clonotype: The junction differs from germline at one of its ends, possibly a read error. This chain connects TRBV20-1 to TRBJ2-5; 12 positions match TRBD2. CDR3 length equals 18 residues. Germline V gives CDR1 DFQATT, CDR2 SNEGSKA (reference sequence). The CDR3 DNA reads as TGCAGTGCTAGAAGACTAGCGGGAGCTGTCCACGACCAGGAGACCCAGTACTTC. It specifies CSARRLAGAVHDQETQYF.

This clonotype was found a few times. The chain uses TRBV28 and TRBJ2-1; TRBD1 matches at 8 bases. Germline assignment: CDR1 MDHEN and CDR2 SYDVKM. The trim removed 7 bases at V and 2 bases at J, leaving 1 base unmatched. The CDR3 has 13 amino acids. CDR3 sequence reads: CASMDRAYNEQFF. The DNA of the CDR3 is TGTGCCAGCATGGACAGGGCCTACAATGAGCAGTTCTTC.

This clonotype occurred many times. The chain combines TRBV29-1 with TRBJ2-7; D is perhaps TRBD2 (6 bases). Germline V CDR1 and CDR2: SQVTM, ANQGSEA. V dropped 3 bases and J dropped 0 bases, with 12 bases sitting between them. The CDR3 spans 14 residues. The CDR3 loop reads CSVDAGSSSYEQYF. The CDR3 DNA reads as TGCAGCGTTGATGCGGGGTCGAGCTCCTACGAGCAGTACTTC.